The present T cell receptor (beta chain) was sequenced within a study of T cell responses to AZD1222 COVID-19 vaccine. Whole-study context: Pooling was applied to second doses at about 4 or about 12 weeks.

Broader study findings: Researchers report vaccine-associated CD4 TCRs spanning spike, with dominance at 160-218 and 743-854. Spike-specific TCRs gained breadth and depth after people received two AZD1222 doses. Repertoires were collected only later (after the peak T cell response had occurred).

As for this clone: The antigen is not known.

Losses at the gene ends were 6 bases for V and 3 bases for J; bases not matched to a gene: 8. CDR1 and CDR2 (germline): SNHLY, FYNNEI. The CDR3 has 14 amino acids. Clones were sequenced by immunoSEQ multiplex PCR, and TCRdb holds only the in-frame ones, with some missing. The data show more than 250,000 clones, with more than 85% seen just once and less than 0.6% held by the top ten. Sequenced material: peripheral blood, taken on day 0 of AZD1222 vaccination. J is TRBJ2-7 and V is TRBV2; 7 nucleotides agree with TRBD2. The TCR comes from an adult in good health. DNA for the CDR3: TGTGCCAGCAGGACCCCTCGCGGGGGCTACGAGCAGTACTTC. Translating gives CASRTPRGGYEQYF.